This T cell receptor beta chain was identified during a study of cytomegalovirus exposure and HLA in healthy donors. General observations from the study: The study found most TCR sequences rare, yet found some public TCRs in many donors.

For this clone: Its antigen remains unknown.

Amplification used 60 Vbeta primers and 13 Jbeta primers. Sequenced by immunoSEQ multiplex PCR; TCRdb stores in-frame clones only, minus some. The sample has 170,000 or so clones, approximately 84% seen once; the top ten hold over 2.5%. Donors had nominal health at sampling but likely had unrecorded immune exposures. Source material: PBMCs. The clonotype originates from a woman between 50 and 59 years old in good health and CMV-seropositive.

DNA of the CDR3: TGTGCCAGCAGCTTCTCCAATAGTAAACCGATGAACACTGAAGCTTTCTTT. It is translated as CASSFSNSKPMNTEAFF. This chain uses TRBV7-2 with TRBJ1-1; no definite D call. The CDR3 sequence is 17 residues long. Trimming took off 3 bases at V and 0 bases at J, with 17 bases between the two ends. Germline CDR1 SGHTA, CDR2 FQGNSA.